One sample yielded the 17 T cell receptor beta chains listed below, sequenced in a study of T-cell reconstitution after alpha-beta-depleted transplantation in children. Unique molecular identifiers were incorporated into the prepared TCRbeta library. TCRdb itself ran the PCR reads through MiXCR, one entry per CDR3 protein. The sample holds hundreds of thousands of distinct CDR3 sequences, 6.5% to 10% seen once. The sequencing here drew on PBMCs, mostly from graft donor cells, taken 180 days after TCRalphabeta/CD19-depleted stem cell transplant. The receptors were sampled from a male patient between 5 and 17 years old who had a stem cell transplant for acute lymphoblastic leukemia, so the T cells may come from the graft donor.

This clonotype was picked up many times. In nucleotides, the CDR3 is TGTGCCAGCAGCTTCAAAAGTGGTCCAGGGGGCGCGAGGGCCAACGTCCTGACTTTC. Residues: CASSFKSGPGGARANVLTF. The chain recombines TRBV3-1 with TRBJ2-6; 8 bases match TRBD1. V shed 5 bases, J shed 5 bases, and the junction held 17 bases outside the gene matches. This CDR3 contains 19 residues. CDR1 and CDR2 (germline): LGHDT, YNNKEL (reference sequence).

As regards this clonotype: Since a much larger clone is just one base distant, this may be a read error. The V and J genes are TRBV4-3 and TRBJ1-2; D may be TRBD1 (5 bases). This CDR3 has 15 residues. Trimming stripped 1 base from V and 8 bases from J, with 17 bases between. Germline CDR1 reads LGHNA; CDR2 reads YSLEER. For the CDR3, the DNA is TGCGCCAGCAGCCAAGGCGGGAGGGGTCTGAACGGCTACACCTTC. Translation: CASSQGGRGLNGYTF.

At least ten counts were recorded for this clonotype. The gene calls are TRBV18 and TRBJ2-7; 10 bases map to TRBD2. Trimming removed 3 bases from V and 0 bases from J; junction bases left unmatched: 5. Germline assignment: CDR1 KGHSH and CDR2 LQKENI. The CDR3 covers 16 residues. The CDR3 DNA follows: TGTGCCAGCTCACCCGGACTAGCGGCTAGCTCCTACGAGCAGTACTTC. Translation: CASSPGLAASSYEQYF.

This clonotype occurred many times. This chain connects TRBV5-1 to TRBJ2-7; 9 bases line up with TRBD1. Germline V gene sequence: CDR1 SGHRS, CDR2 YFSETQ. This CDR3 has 14 amino acids. After removal of 0 bases from V and 3 bases from J, the junction contained 1 base not matched to a gene. The CDR3, as DNA: TGCGCCAGCAGCTTGGTGACAGGGGGCTACGAGCAGTACTTC. Residues: CASSLVTGGYEQYF.

The sample holds many counts of this clonotype. This chain uses TRBV20-1 with TRBJ2-5, with 8 positions matching TRBD1. This CDR3 is 14 amino acids long. With 4 bases clipped from V and 5 bases from J, the junction kept 9 bases outside the gene matches. The germline gives CDR1 DFQATT, CDR2 SNEGSKA (reference sequence). CDR3 region: CSAIIPGGGETQYF. The CDR3 DNA reads TGCAGTGCTATAATCCCAGGGGGCGGGGAGACCCAGTACTTC.

This clonotype has just a few counts. The chain recombines TRBV20-1 with TRBJ1-1, with D uncertain. The ends were cut back, 0 bases at V and 1 base at J, with 3 bases in the middle. Germline-derived CDR1 and CDR2 are DFQATT and SNEGSKA (reference sequence). The CDR3 extends over 12 amino acids. CDR3 region: CSARDPNTEAFF. The CDR3 nucleotides are TGCAGTGCTAGAGACCCGAACACTGAAGCTTTCTTT.

The sample holds many counts of this clonotype. The genes are TRBV4-1 and TRBJ2-2; possibly TRBD1 for D (6 bases). Germline CDR1 MGHRA, CDR2 YSYEKL. This CDR3 region has 18 residues. Trimming removed 1 base at V and 6 bases at J, with 21 bases between. CDR3 protein: CASSQVGASRRQAGELFF. CDR3 coding DNA: TGCGCCAGCAGCCAAGTGGGGGCTAGCCGCCGTCAGGCCGGGGAGCTGTTTTTT.

This clonotype was observed many times. The chain carries TRBV20-1 and TRBJ1-5; a possible D gene is TRBD1 (5 bases). The germline V gene has CDR1 DFQATT and CDR2 SNEGSKA (reference sequence). The V gene lost 5 bases and the J gene lost 0 bases, with 14 bases spanning the gap. The length of the CDR3 is 15 residues. The CDR3 sequence: CSAGASGSSNQPQHF. The CDR3 nucleotides are TGCAGTGCTGGGGCGTCGGGATCTAGCAATCAGCCCCAGCATTTT.

This clonotype came up many times. The chain combines TRBV4-2 with TRBJ1-6; possibly TRBD1 for D (5 bases). The CDR3 consists of 17 residues. The V gene's germline CDR1 is LGHNA and CDR2 YNFKEQ. V lost 1 base, J lost 0 bases, and 10 bases lay in between. The CDR3 region has the DNA TGTGCCAGCAGCCAAGTCGGGGCAAGCTCCTATAATTCACCCCTCCACTTT. Translated: CASSQVGASSYNSPLHF.

This clonotype showed up many times. The rearrangement joins TRBV14 to TRBJ2-6; either TRBD1 or TRBD2 may fit D (7 bases each). Germline loops: CDR1 SGHDN, CDR2 FVKESK. V lost 4 bases and J lost 5, with 15 bases in between. This CDR3 is built from 16 residues. CDR3 coding DNA: TGTGCCAGCAGCCCCCCAGGGGGGGCCTGGGCCAACGTCCTGACTTTC. The encoded protein is CASSPPGGAWANVLTF.

This clonotype was observed many times. V and J are TRBV5-8 and TRBJ2-2, with D possibly TRBD1 on 6 matching bases. Trimming took off 5 bases at V and 6 bases at J, with 11 bases between the two ends. CDR1 is SGHTS and CDR2 is YDEGEE in the germline V gene. This CDR3 is 13 amino acids long. CDR3 DNA sequence: TGTGCCAGCAGTCTCTACAGGGCCGGGGAGCTGTTTTTT. Translated: CASSLYRAGELFF.

V gene TRBV7-9 combines with J gene TRBJ2-5; D could derive from TRBD1 or TRBD2 (8 bases each). Trimming removed 5 bases from V and 6 bases from J, with 19 bases in between. This CDR3 is built from 15 residues. CDR1 and CDR2 (germline): SEHNR, FQNEAQ (reference sequence). This CDR3 reads CASSQGAGGMKTQYF. CDR3 DNA sequence: TGTGCCAGCAGCCAGGGGGCGGGAGGAATGAAGACCCAGTACTTC. Full variable domain (rest looked up from reference TRBV7-9 and TRBJ2-5): DTGVSQNPRHKITKRGQNVTFRCDPISEHNRLYWYRQTLGQGPEFLTYFQNEAQLEKSRLLSDRFSAERPKGSFSTLEIQRTEQGDSAMYLCASSQGAGGMKTQYFGPGTRLLVL.

The chain has TRBV7-8 and TRBJ2-7, with TRBD1 matching 10 bases. The CDR3 covers 16 residues. Trimming cost V 5 bases and J 1 base; bases outside gene matches: 8. Looked up from germline, CDR1 is SGHVS and CDR2 is FQNEAQ. The CDR3 nucleotides are TGTGCCAGCAGCCTGGGACAGGGGATGGGATCCTACGAGCAGTACTTC. Protein: CASSLGQGMGSYEQYF.

CDR3 protein: CSARDQGIGEAFF. The CDR3 DNA is TGCAGTGCTAGAGATCAGGGGATCGGTGAAGCTTTCTTT. The rearrangement joins TRBV20-1 to TRBJ1-1; TRBD1 might be the D (6 bases). V was clipped by 0 bases and J by 7 bases, with 12 bases between them. Germline V CDR1 and CDR2: DFQATT, SNEGSKA (reference sequence). The CDR3 covers 13 residues.

This clonotype was counted at least ten times. The rearrangement uses TRBV3-1 and TRBJ2-1; 10 bases agree with TRBD2. The length of the CDR3 is 18 residues. The trim removed 2 bases at V and 7 bases at J, leaving 14 bases unmatched. CDR1 and CDR2 (germline): LGHDT, YNNKEL (reference sequence). CDR3 sequence: CASSQLGFASGRGNEQFF. In nucleotides, the CDR3 is TGTGCCAGCAGCCAATTGGGGTTCGCTAGCGGGAGAGGGAATGAGCAGTTCTTC.

This clonotype was found many times. The rearrangement links TRBV5-1 to TRBJ2-7; 9 bases are a match to TRBD2. Germline V gene sequence: CDR1 SGHRS, CDR2 YFSETQ. Trimming at V came to 5 bases and at J to 2 bases, leaving 8 bases not matched to a gene. This CDR3 contains 15 residues. The CDR3 sequence is CASRAIAGETYEQYF. CDR3 sequence (DNA): TGCGCCAGCAGGGCCATAGCGGGGGAAACCTACGAGCAGTACTTC.

For this clonotype: A much larger clone differs from this one at a single base, so this may be a read error. The V call is TRBV11-2, the J call TRBJ2-7; the match to TRBD2 covers 11 bases. Unmatched junction bases numbered 17, after V lost 2 bases and J lost 8 bases. Germline V CDR1 and CDR2: SGHAT, FQNNGV. This CDR3 spans 18 amino acids. The DNA for the CDR3 is TGTGCCAGCAGCTTAAAGGCGGCTAGCGGGAGGAGGGGACACAAGCAGTACTTC. The encoded protein is CASSLKAASGRRGHKQYF.